This T cell receptor beta chain was identified during a study of shared clonotypes between healthy human individuals. The study, taken as a whole, reports: Shared across a few donors were around 5% of the naive CD4 clonotypes. Specimens sampled were limited to blood, with tissue repertoires likely differing.

Here immunoSEQ multiplex PCR was the method, and the copy in TCRdb shows in-frame clones only, minus some. The sample has 2 million to 2.5 million clones; 85% to 95% are singletons. In regard to this clone: As yet, its antigen is unknown.

The CDR3 totals 16 residues. Germline-derived CDR1 and CDR2 are LGHNA and YSLEER. Trimming removed 0 bases at V and 8 bases at J, with 17 bases between. This clonotype was obtained from a man aged 18 to 35 in good health. Some clones in this sample may be carry-over from other donors' samples. This chain connects TRBV4-3 to TRBJ2-1; D is ambiguous. The specimen sequenced was naive CD4+ T cells from PBMCs. Stated subset: CD45RA+ positively selected. CDR3 DNA: TGCGCCAGCAGCCAAGATCTCGTTCGGATCTTAGATGAGCAGTTCTTC. It specifies CASSQDLVRILDEQFF.